Listed here is a single T cell receptor beta chain. Original handling: Amplification of reference gene primers provided the estimated nucleated cell counts. The assay was immunoSEQ multiplex PCR, and TCRdb's table has in-frame clones only and misses some. For V, J and clone size, that table is used; D and trimming come from the DNA. In the table there are approximately 150,000 clones, around four fifths of which are singletons. The study recruited people aged about 18 to 95 years across around 23 US areas. The data were taken from a study of blood T cell repertoires in COVID-19. Overall study: Sites in the United States, Italy and Spain provided acute and convalescent COVID-19 samples.

J lost 0 bases, V lost 2 bases, and 1 base had no gene match. CDR3 size: 15 residues. CDR1 is SGHRS, CDR2 YFSETQ, per germline. The sequencing sample was made of PBMCs or T cells enriched from blood (not recorded which). The receptor comes from a woman aged 45-59 years with acute COVID-19. V is TRBV5-1 and J is TRBJ2-2; 7 bases map to TRBD1. CDR3 sequence (DNA): TGCGCCAGCAGCTTCGGGACAGCGAACACCGGGGAGCTGTTTTTT. Translating gives CASSFGTANTGELFF.